The rows below give T cell receptor beta chains drawn from one sample of a study of T cells after yellow fever vaccination. MiXCR, run by TCRdb on the 5' RACE reads, gives a single entry per CDR3 protein. The table includes some 560,000 distinct CDR3 sequences, around 16% detected once. Sequenced material: PBMCs, taken 4 to 6 days after the first yellow fever vaccination. The receptor source for this set is a man in his late teens or twenties who received the YFV17D yellow fever vaccine. CDR3s include the opening cysteine and the closing phenylalanine or tryptophan. Each record gives: V gene, J gene, clone size, D gene, CDR3 protein, CDR3 DNA. The D gene is left open where the match is weak. Clone size is shown for a subset of rows, as once, few, many or a class of expanded clone.

v_call: TRBV5-1; j_call: TRBJ2-7; clone_size: .; d_call: TRBD1; cdr3_aa: CASSAPGQGYEQYF; cdr3_nt: TGCGCCAGCAGCGCGCCGGGACAGGGCTACGAGCAGTACTTC
v_call: TRBV20-1; j_call: TRBJ2-1; clone_size: many; d_call: .; cdr3_aa: CSASGGLKLNNEQFF; cdr3_nt: TGCAGTGCTAGCGGGGGCCTAAAGTTGAACAATGAGCAGTTCTTC
v_call: TRBV10-3; j_call: TRBJ2-7; clone_size: .; d_call: .; cdr3_aa: CAISTTGTPTYEQYF; cdr3_nt: TGTGCCATCAGTACCACCGGGACACCAACCTACGAGCAGTACTTC
v_call: TRBV12-3/TRBV12-4; j_call: TRBJ1-2; clone_size: .; d_call: .; cdr3_aa: CASSLAYLDRQLYGYTF; cdr3_nt: TGTGCCAGCAGTTTAGCATATCTAGACAGACAACTCTATGGCTACACCTTC
v_call: TRBV5-1; j_call: TRBJ2-1; clone_size: few; d_call: TRBD2; cdr3_aa: CASSSHSGGFNEQFF; cdr3_nt: TGCGCCAGCAGCTCCCACTCGGGGGGTTTCAATGAGCAGTTCTTC
v_call: TRBV6-2/TRBV6-3; j_call: TRBJ2-1; clone_size: .; d_call: TRBD1; cdr3_aa: CASSYPEGARTNEQFF; cdr3_nt: TGTGCCAGCAGTTACCCTGAGGGGGCTAGAACCAATGAGCAGTTCTTC
v_call: TRBV9; j_call: TRBJ2-5; clone_size: few; d_call: TRBD1; cdr3_aa: CASSHTPLDRGGQETQYF; cdr3_nt: TGTGCCAGCAGCCATACCCCCTTGGACAGGGGAGGGCAAGAGACCCAGTACTTC
v_call: TRBV6-2/TRBV6-3; j_call: TRBJ2-3; clone_size: .; d_call: .; cdr3_aa: CASSGDLRGPLDTQYF; cdr3_nt: TGTGCCAGCAGTGGGGATCTGCGGGGTCCTCTGGATACGCAGTATTTT
v_call: TRBV10-3; j_call: TRBJ2-7; clone_size: few; d_call: TRBD1; cdr3_aa: CAISERQGVDEQYF; cdr3_nt: TGTGCCATCAGTGAGCGACAGGGGGTCGACGAGCAGTACTTC
v_call: TRBV6-2/TRBV6-3; j_call: TRBJ2-5; clone_size: .; d_call: TRBD1; cdr3_aa: CASRPTGGWETQYF; cdr3_nt: TGTGCCAGCAGACCGACAGGGGGCTGGGAGACCCAGTACTTC
v_call: TRBV7-2; j_call: TRBJ2-1; clone_size: few; d_call: .; cdr3_aa: CASSDRRGGHEQFF; cdr3_nt: TGTGCCAGCAGCGACCGAAGGGGGGGACACGAGCAGTTCTTC
v_call: TRBV2; j_call: TRBJ2-2; clone_size: .; d_call: TRBD2; cdr3_aa: CASSEGLAGGNTGELFF; cdr3_nt: TGTGCCAGCAGTGAAGGACTAGCGGGGGGAAACACCGGGGAGCTGTTTTTT
v_call: TRBV9; j_call: TRBJ1-4; clone_size: few; d_call: .; cdr3_aa: CASSVGSGEKLFF; cdr3_nt: TGTGCCAGCAGCGTAGGATCGGGAGAAAAACTGTTTTTT
v_call: TRBV7-9; j_call: TRBJ1-4; clone_size: .; d_call: .; cdr3_aa: CASSPDGTTNEKLFF; cdr3_nt: TGTGCCAGCAGTCCCGACGGCACAACTAATGAAAAACTGTTTTTT
v_call: TRBV28; j_call: TRBJ1-5; clone_size: .; d_call: .; cdr3_aa: CASYPRRKGSNQPQHF; cdr3_nt: TGTGCCAGTTACCCTCGCAGGAAGGGGAGCAATCAGCCCCAGCATTTT
v_call: TRBV28; j_call: TRBJ2-3; clone_size: .; d_call: TRBD2; cdr3_aa: CASSAGGVGSDTQYF; cdr3_nt: TGTGCCAGCAGTGCCGGGGGGGTAGGGTCAGATACGCAGTATTTT
v_call: TRBV10-3; j_call: TRBJ1-2; clone_size: .; d_call: .; cdr3_aa: CAISESGTYGYTF; cdr3_nt: TGTGCCATCAGTGAGTCAGGGACCTATGGCTACACCTTC
v_call: TRBV7-8; j_call: TRBJ1-4; clone_size: few; d_call: .; cdr3_aa: CASSLRGASNEKLFF; cdr3_nt: TGTGCCAGCAGCTTACGGGGGGCGTCTAATGAAAAACTGTTTTTT
v_call: TRBV27; j_call: TRBJ1-5; clone_size: few; d_call: .; cdr3_aa: CASSLSGTRPQHF; cdr3_nt: TGTGCCAGCAGTTTATCAGGGACTAGGCCCCAGCATTTT
v_call: TRBV7-2; j_call: TRBJ2-2; clone_size: many; d_call: .; cdr3_aa: CASSLAGELFF; cdr3_nt: TGTGCCAGCAGCTTAGCCGGGGAGCTGTTTTTT
v_call: TRBV4-2; j_call: TRBJ2-1; clone_size: .; d_call: TRBD2; cdr3_aa: CASSQYSGGSNEQFF; cdr3_nt: TGTGCCAGCAGCCAATATAGCGGGGGGTCTAATGAGCAGTTCTTC
v_call: TRBV10-3; j_call: TRBJ2-2; clone_size: few; d_call: TRBD1; cdr3_aa: CAISEDRVATGELFF; cdr3_nt: TGTGCCATCAGCGAGGACAGGGTGGCCACCGGGGAGCTGTTTTTT
v_call: TRBV6-5; j_call: TRBJ1-2; clone_size: .; d_call: TRBD1; cdr3_aa: CASSFSGTGVTF; cdr3_nt: TGTGCCAGCAGTTTCAGCGGGACAGGGGTAACCTTC
v_call: TRBV28; j_call: TRBJ1-5; clone_size: .; d_call: TRBD1; cdr3_aa: CASGELTGAGNQPQHF; cdr3_nt: TGTGCCAGCGGAGAACTCACAGGGGCTGGCAATCAGCCCCAGCATTTT
v_call: TRBV7-9; j_call: TRBJ2-7; clone_size: few; d_call: TRBD2; cdr3_aa: CASSPIAGGTHEQYF; cdr3_nt: TGTGCCAGCAGCCCTATAGCGGGGGGGACCCACGAGCAGTACTTC
v_call: TRBV20-1; j_call: TRBJ2-5; clone_size: few; d_call: .; cdr3_aa: CSARDDRFSRFSF; cdr3_nt: TGCAGTGCTAGAGATGACCGGTTTTCCCGGTTCTCCTTC
v_call: TRBV7-9; j_call: TRBJ2-5; clone_size: few; d_call: TRBD2; cdr3_aa: CASSLSGVRMETQYF; cdr3_nt: TGTGCCAGCAGTTTGAGCGGGGTCCGGATGGAGACCCAGTACTTC
v_call: TRBV7-8; j_call: TRBJ1-1; clone_size: .; d_call: .; cdr3_aa: CASSSAGTRNTEAFF; cdr3_nt: TGTGCCAGCAGCTCCGCCGGGACAAGAAACACTGAAGCTTTCTTT
v_call: TRBV28; j_call: TRBJ1-1; clone_size: .; d_call: .; cdr3_aa: CASRSGVANTEAYF; cdr3_nt: TGTGCCAGCAGATCAGGGGTCGCGAACACTGAAGCTTACTTT
v_call: TRBV5-5; j_call: TRBJ2-7; clone_size: .; d_call: TRBD1; cdr3_aa: CASSLVPWTGQAYEQYF; cdr3_nt: TGTGCCAGCAGCTTGGTCCCCTGGACAGGGCAGGCCTACGAGCAGTACTTC